Presented here are 4 T cell receptor beta chains from one specimen sequenced in a study of CD8+ T cells in alopecia areata. Sequencing relied on a cDNA template that was reverse transcribed from extracted RNA. Sequencing used immunoSEQ multiplex PCR; TCRdb keeps in-frame clones, though not all of them. The sample holds about 110,000 clones, approximately 55% seen once. Treatment meaning: oral pan-JAK inhibitor, 5-10 mg twice daily. The sample in question was CD4+ T cells sorted from blood, obtained at week 24, from a patient treated with tofacitinib. These receptors came from a human donor with alopecia areata.

The rearrangement uses TRBV2 and TRBJ1-2; no reliable D call. This CDR3 region has 11 residues. The germline V gene has CDR1 SNHLY and CDR2 FYNNEI. Between the trimmed V and J ends, which lost 6 bases and 0 bases, there was a span of 2 bases. The CDR3 is CASRANYGYTF. CDR3 DNA sequence: TGTGCCAGCAGGGCTAACTATGGCTACACCTTC.

The V call is TRBV5-1, the J call TRBJ2-7; 7 bases are shared with TRBD1. The CDR3 length is 13 residues. The V and J ends lost 3 bases and 2 bases, in that order; junction bases with no gene match: 2. Germline loops: CDR1 SGHRS, CDR2 YFSETQ. The CDR3 DNA reads as TGCGCCAGCAGCTCGGGACAGACCTACGAGCAGTACTTC. This sequence encodes CASSSGQTYEQYF.

V and J are TRBV7-3 and TRBJ1-1; no clear D gene. V gave up 2 bases and J gave up 1 base, with 5 bases separating them. The length of the CDR3 is 13 residues. Germline V gives CDR1 SGHTA, CDR2 FQGTGA. CDR3 in amino acids: CASSLYWNTEAFF. The CDR3 bases are TGTGCCAGCAGCTTATACTGGAACACTGAAGCTTTCTTT.

This chain uses TRBV4-3 with TRBJ2-1; D is unclear. Germline V gene sequence: CDR1 LGHNA, CDR2 YSLEER. The CDR3 has 16 residues. The V and J ends lost 0 bases and 6 bases respectively, with 15 bases between them. The CDR3: CASSQDWQPIVNEQFF. CDR3 sequence (DNA): TGCGCCAGCAGCCAAGATTGGCAGCCCATAGTCAATGAGCAGTTCTTC.